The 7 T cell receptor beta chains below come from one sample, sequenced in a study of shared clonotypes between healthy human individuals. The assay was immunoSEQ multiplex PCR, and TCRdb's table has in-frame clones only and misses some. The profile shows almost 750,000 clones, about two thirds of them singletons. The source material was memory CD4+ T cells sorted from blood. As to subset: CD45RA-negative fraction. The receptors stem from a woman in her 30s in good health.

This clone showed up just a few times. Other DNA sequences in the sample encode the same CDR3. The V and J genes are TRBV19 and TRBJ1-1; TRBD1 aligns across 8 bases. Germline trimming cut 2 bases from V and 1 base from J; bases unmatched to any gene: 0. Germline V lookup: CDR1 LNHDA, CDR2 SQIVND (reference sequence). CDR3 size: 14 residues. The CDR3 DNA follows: TGTGCCAGTAGTATACAGGGGGCGAACACTGAAGCTTTCTTT. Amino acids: CASSIQGANTEAFF.

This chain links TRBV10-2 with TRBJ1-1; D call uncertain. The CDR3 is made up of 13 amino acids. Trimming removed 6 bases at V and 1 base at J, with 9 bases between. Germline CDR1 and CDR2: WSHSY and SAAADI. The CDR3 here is CASRTKGNTEAFF. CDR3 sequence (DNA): TGCGCCAGCAGGACCAAGGGGAACACTGAAGCTTTCTTT.

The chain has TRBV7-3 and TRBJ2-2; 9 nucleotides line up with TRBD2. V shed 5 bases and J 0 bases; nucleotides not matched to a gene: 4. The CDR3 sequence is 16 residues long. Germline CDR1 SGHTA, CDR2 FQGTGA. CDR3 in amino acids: CASSPRLAANTGELFF. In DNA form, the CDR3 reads TGTGCCAGCAGCCCGAGACTAGCGGCGAACACCGGGGAGCTGTTTTTT.

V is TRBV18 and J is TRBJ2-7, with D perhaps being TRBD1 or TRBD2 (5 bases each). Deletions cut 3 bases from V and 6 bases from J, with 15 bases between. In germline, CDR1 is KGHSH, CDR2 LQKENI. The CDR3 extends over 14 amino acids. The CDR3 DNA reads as TGTGCCAGCTCACCGCTTTCGGACGGGGCCGAGCAGTACTTC. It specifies CASSPLSDGAEQYF.

The DNA for the CDR3 is TGTGCCAGCAAAGACAGGGGGCGCGTCGGGGAGCTGTTTTTT. This encodes CASKDRGRVGELFF. This rearrangement joins TRBV18 to TRBJ2-2; 10 positions agree with TRBD1. CDR1 and CDR2 from the germline V gene are KGHSH and LQKENI. Unmatched junction bases numbered 7, after V lost 8 bases and J lost 7 bases. This CDR3 has 14 residues.

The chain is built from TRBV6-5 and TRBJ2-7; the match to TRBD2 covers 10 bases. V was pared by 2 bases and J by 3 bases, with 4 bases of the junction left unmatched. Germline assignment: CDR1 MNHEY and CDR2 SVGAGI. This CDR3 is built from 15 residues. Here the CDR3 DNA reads TGTGCCAGCAGTTACCGGACTAGCGGCTACTACGAGCAGTACTTC. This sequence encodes CASSYRTSGYYEQYF.

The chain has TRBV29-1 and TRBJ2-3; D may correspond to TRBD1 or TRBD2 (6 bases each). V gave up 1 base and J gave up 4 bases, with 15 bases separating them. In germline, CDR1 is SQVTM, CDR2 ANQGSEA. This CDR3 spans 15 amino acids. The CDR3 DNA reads TGCAGCGTTGAAGGGGTGACAGGAGGGGCAGATACGCAGTATTTT. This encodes CSVEGVTGGADTQYF.